This passage covers 24 T cell receptor beta chains from one sample sequenced in a study of cytomegalovirus exposure and HLA in healthy donors. A multiplex PCR was run with 60 Vbeta primers and 13 Jbeta primers. The repertoire was sequenced with immunoSEQ multiplex PCR; TCRdb's copy has only in-frame clones and lacks some. The data contain under 110,000 clones, 75% to 90% of them singletons. The sequencing input was PBMCs. All receptors come from a man aged 30-40 years in good health and CMV-seronegative.

V and J are TRBV5-1 and TRBJ2-7, with D perhaps matching TRBD2 (6 bases). Trimming took 0 bases from V and 6 from J, leaving 13 bases between them. The CDR3 covers 14 residues. Germline values: CDR1 SGHRS, CDR2 YFSETQ. The CDR3 bases are TGCGCCAGCAGCTTGGCTGGAGGGCGGGGCGAGCAGTACTTC. Amino acid sequence: CASSLAGGRGEQYF.

This clone was counted a single time. The CDR3 here is CAWSVRLQETQYF. In DNA form, the CDR3 reads TGTGCCTGGAGTGTGCGACTGCAAGAGACCCAGTACTTC. V gene TRBV30 combines with J gene TRBJ2-5; unclear D gene. The V gene's germline CDR1 is GTSNPN and CDR2 SVGIG (reference sequence). Trimming took off 0 bases at V and 2 bases at J, with 7 bases between the two ends. The CDR3 sequence is 13 residues long.

The CDR3 region is CASRIGQATDTQYF. CDR3 coding DNA: TGTGCCAGCAGAATAGGACAGGCCACAGATACGCAGTATTTT. The gene calls are TRBV2 and TRBJ2-3, with TRBD1 identical over 7 bases. Germline V gene data show CDR1 as SNHLY and CDR2 as FYNNEI. The CDR3 loop spans 14 amino acids. V shed 6 bases, J shed 2 bases, and the junction held 5 bases outside the gene matches.

The chain uses TRBV7-9 and TRBJ2-1; maybe TRBD1 (6 bases). V gave up 3 bases and J gave up 5 bases, with 14 bases separating them. Germline values: CDR1 SEHNR, CDR2 FQNEAQ (reference sequence). This CDR3 is built from 15 residues. The CDR3 loop is CASSLQGLHNNEQFF. The CDR3 coding sequence is TGTGCCAGCAGCTTGCAGGGGCTACACAACAATGAGCAGTTCTTC.

This clone has only one observation. This rearrangement joins TRBV25-1 to TRBJ2-7, with 8 bases fitting TRBD2. Germline V gene data show CDR1 as MGHDK and CDR2 as SYGVNS. The CDR3 runs 18 residues. V lost 4 bases and J lost 2; bases outside the gene matches: 16. The CDR3, as DNA: TGTGCCAGCAGTGGACCCCTATCCAGCGGGAGAGGCCCCTACGAGCAGTACTTC. Its protein product is CASSGPLSSGRGPYEQYF.

The chain combines TRBV5-6 with TRBJ2-3; TRBD2 is a possible D gene (7 bases). The V end was cut by 1 base, the J end by 2 bases, with 17 bases between. The CDR3 is made up of 17 amino acids. Per germline, CDR1 SGHDT and CDR2 YYEEEE. This CDR3 reads CASSLTLWGGTTDTQYF. CDR3 nucleotides: TGTGCCAGCAGCTTGACGTTGTGGGGGGGCACCACAGATACGCAGTATTTT.

The genes are TRBV6-1 and TRBJ2-6, with TRBD2 matching over 7 bases. This CDR3 comprises 15 residues. The junction had 2 bases not matched to a gene; V was cut back by 4 bases and J by 2 bases. Germline V gene data show CDR1 as MNHNS and CDR2 as SASEGT. Here the CDR3 DNA reads TGTGCCAGCAGTGTTCGGGGGGCTGGGGCCAACGTCCTGACTTTC. Its protein is CASSVRGAGANVLTF.

This clone appeared once. The genes are TRBV7-2 and TRBJ1-1, with no clear D. CDR3 length: 13 amino acids. The germline gives CDR1 SGHTA, CDR2 FQGNSA. V was trimmed by 2 bases and J by 1 base, leaving 5 bases between them. CDR3 sequence: CASSLQENTEAFF. CDR3 bases: TGTGCCAGCAGCTTACAGGAGAACACTGAAGCTTTCTTT.

The J gene is TRBJ1-1, the V gene TRBV10-3; TRBD1 matches at 8 bases. From germline, CDR1 is ENHRY and CDR2 SYGVKD. CDR3 size: 14 residues. Trimming took 10 bases from V and 3 from J; bases not matched to a gene: 10. The CDR3: CATELGQGYTEAFF. Written as DNA, the CDR3 is TGTGCCACGGAACTAGGACAGGGTTACACTGAAGCTTTCTTT.

This chain uses TRBV4-1 with TRBJ1-6; possible D gene TRBD1, 5 bases. Trimming removed 0 bases from V and 0 bases from J, with 12 bases in between. The CDR3 is 18 amino acids. Germline V gene data show CDR1 as MGHRA and CDR2 as YSYEKL. The CDR3 sequence: CASSQDPQTVSYNSPLHF. In DNA form, the CDR3 reads TGCGCCAGCAGCCAAGATCCACAGACAGTCTCCTATAATTCACCCCTCCACTTT.

The rearrangement joins TRBV6-6 to TRBJ2-7, with D possibly TRBD2 on 5 matching bases. Germline CDR1 MNHNY, CDR2 SVGAGI (reference sequence). V shed 4 bases and J shed 0 bases, with 13 bases lying between them. The CDR3 covers 15 residues. CDR3: CASSLGTGSSYEQYF. CDR3 in DNA: TGTGCCAGCAGTTTGGGCACGGGAAGCTCCTACGAGCAGTACTTC.

The chain has TRBV6-6 and TRBJ2-7; 7 nucleotides line up with TRBD1. CDR3 length: 12 amino acids. J gave up 4 bases and V 6 bases, and 3 bases lay outside the gene matches. Germline V gives CDR1 MNHNY, CDR2 SVGAGI (reference sequence). CDR3 in DNA: TGTGCCAGCAGCCGGACAGGTTACGAGCAGTACTTC. This codes for CASSRTGYEQYF.

The chain recombines TRBV28 with TRBJ2-7; 7 nucleotides agree with TRBD1. V shed 5 bases, J shed 6 bases, and the junction held 7 bases outside the gene matches. This CDR3 comprises 13 residues. Germline V gene data show CDR1 as MDHEN and CDR2 as SYDVKM. The CDR3 loop is CASSQGQTPEQYF. CDR3 nucleotide sequence: TGTGCCAGCAGTCAGGGACAGACTCCCGAGCAGTACTTC. The full variable domain, completed using reference TRBV28 and TRBJ2-7, is DVKVTQSSRYLVKRTGEKVFLECVQDMDHENMFWYRQDPGLGLRLIYFSYDVKMKEKGDIPEGYSVSREKKERFSLILESASTNQTSMYLCASSQGQTPEQYFGPGTRLTVT.

The chain joins TRBV7-3 to TRBJ2-7, with TRBD2 matching over 10 bases. Germline loops: CDR1 SGHTA, CDR2 FQGTGA. There are 14 residues in the CDR3. With V trimmed by 4 bases and J by 4 bases, 4 bases remained unmatched. CDR3 bases: TGTGCCAGCAGCTCTAGCGGGAGTCAATACGAGCAGTACTTC. Translated, it gives CASSSSGSQYEQYF.

The V call is TRBV5-4, the J call TRBJ2-3; 9 nucleotides line up with TRBD2. Germline V gives CDR1 SGHNT, CDR2 YYREEE (reference sequence). V trimming: 4 bases; J trimming: 7 bases; junction bases outside the gene matches: 10. The CDR3 contains 15 residues. CDR3 nucleotide sequence: TGTGCCAGCAGCGGGGGTAGCGGGAGACGTAATACGCAGTATTTT. This translates into CASSGGSGRRNTQYF.

The table lists this clone with a count of one. V and J are TRBV9 and TRBJ1-4; 7 bases match TRBD1. V trimming: 0 bases; J trimming: 3 bases; junction bases outside the gene matches: 2. The CDR3 is 15 amino acids. Germline assignment: CDR1 SGDLS and CDR2 YYNGEE. The chain's CDR3 is CASSVVGTANEKLFF. The CDR3 nucleotides are TGTGCCAGCAGCGTAGTAGGGACAGCTAATGAAAAACTGTTTTTT.

This sequence joins TRBV6-1 and TRBJ1-2; the D gene is possibly TRBD1 (6 bases). CDR1 and CDR2 (germline): MNHNS, SASEGT. The CDR3 consists of 12 residues. V lost 8 bases and J lost 4, with 11 bases in between. CDR3 coding DNA: TGTGCCAGCTGGGGGCCAACCTATGGCTACACCTTC. Its translation is CASWGPTYGYTF.

This chain links TRBV19 with TRBJ1-4, with 9 bases lining up with TRBD1. The CDR3 contains 14 residues. V was pared by 5 bases and J by 7 bases, with 5 bases of the junction left unmatched. Looked up from germline, CDR1 is LNHDA and CDR2 is SQIVND (reference sequence). The CDR3 here is CASSAYRGPEKLFF. The CDR3 coding sequence is TGTGCCAGTAGTGCGTACAGGGGGCCTGAAAAACTGTTTTTT.

This clone has more than one count but fewer than ten. The chain carries TRBV7-8 and TRBJ1-2; perhaps TRBD1 as D (6 bases). The CDR3 is 15 amino acids. Looked up from germline, CDR1 is SGHVS and CDR2 is FQNEAQ. The V end lost 3 bases, the J end lost 3 bases, and 14 bases lay between the germline ends. The CDR3 bases are TGTGCCAGCAGCTTTATGGGGACAAGGGACTATGGCTACACCTTC. It specifies CASSFMGTRDYGYTF.

The chain combines TRBV9 with TRBJ2-1, with 7 bases matching TRBD2. CDR3 length equals 17 residues. CDR1 SGDLS and CDR2 YYNGEE come from the germline V gene. The J segment lost 9 bases and the V segment lost 4 bases, leaving 19 bases of the junction unmatched. The CDR3 DNA follows: TGTGCCAGCAGCCCCCTCCCGATTACTAGCGATGTTGGTGAGCAGTTCTTC. This translates into CASSPLPITSDVGEQFF.

The J gene is TRBJ2-3, the V gene TRBV19; 8 bases map to TRBD2. The CDR3 totals 15 residues. Germline assignment: CDR1 LNHDA and CDR2 SQIVND (reference sequence). Unmatched junction bases numbered 8, after V lost 4 bases and J lost 5 bases. The CDR3 DNA follows: TGTGCCAGTAGTAAGGTTTCAGCGGGGGAAGATACGCAGTATTTT. Its protein is CASSKVSAGEDTQYF. Full variable domain (outside the CDR3, taken from reference TRBV19 and TRBJ2-3): DGGITQSPKYLFRKEGQNVTLSCEQNLNHDAMYWYRQDPGQGLRLIYYSQIVNDFQKGDIAEGYSVSREKKESFPLTVTSAQKNPTAFYLCASSKVSAGEDTQYFGPGTRLTVL.

Worth noting for this clone: In the same sample, other DNA sequences code for this CDR3. V is TRBV30 and J is TRBJ1-1; D is ambiguous. The length of the CDR3 is 14 residues. The germline CDR1 and CDR2 sequences are GTSNPN and SVGIG (reference sequence). Trimming left V 3 bases short and J 9 bases short, with 20 bases between. CDR3 DNA sequence: TGTGCCTGGAGCCGCAAGGGAGGGTTTACCCAAGCTTTCTTT. Translation gives CAWSRKGGFTQAFF. Drawing the rest from reference TRBV30 and TRBJ1-1, the complete variable domain is SQTIHQWPATLVQPVGSPLSLECTVEGTSNPNLYWYRQAAGRGLQLLFYSVGIGQISSEVPQNLSASRPQDRQFILSSKKLLLSDSGFYLCAWSRKGGFTQAFFGQGTRLTVV.

The V and J genes are TRBV7-2 and TRBJ2-3, with 10 bases that match TRBD1. The germline CDR1 and CDR2 sequences are SGHTA and FQGNSA. The CDR3 sequence is 15 residues long. Trimming took 3 bases from V and 6 from J; bases not matched to a gene: 6. CDR3 coding DNA: TGTGCCAGCAGCTTCGGGACAGGGGTTCAGGATACGCAGTATTTT. Translation: CASSFGTGVQDTQYF.

V gene TRBV7-8 combines with J gene TRBJ2-7; 12 bases line up with TRBD2. V lost 2 bases to trimming and J lost 4 bases; unmatched junction nucleotides: 9. The CDR3 has 17 amino acids. Germline values: CDR1 SGHVS, CDR2 FQNEAQ. CDR3 DNA sequence: TGTGCCAGCAGCTTAAGGTCTAGCGGGGGGGTAACTTACGAGCAGTACTTC. It is translated as CASSLRSSGGVTYEQYF.